The subject of this entry is one T cell receptor beta chain. Its cognate antigen is unknown. The entry originates in a study of cytomegalovirus exposure and HLA in healthy donors. General observations from the study: Listed as cytomegalovirus-associated were more than 150 TCR beta chains.

The V end lost 0 bases, the J end lost 11 bases, and 16 bases lay between the germline ends. Germline lookup yields CDR1 LGHNA and CDR2 YSLEER. This CDR3 has 14 amino acids. Vbeta (60) and Jbeta (13) primers were used in the PCR. Measured with immunoSEQ multiplex PCR; TCRdb has only the in-frame clones, and not every one. The sample holds 200,000 or so clones, under 90% seen once. J is TRBJ2-5 and V is TRBV4-3; D is perhaps TRBD1 (6 bases). The sample comprised PBMCs. This clonotype originated in a human donor in good health. The CDR3 reads CASSQDTGRQEQYF. Written as DNA, the CDR3 is TGCGCCAGCAGCCAAGATACAGGGCGTCAAGAGCAGTACTTC.